These T cell receptor beta chains were read from a single sample in a study of CXCR3-negative and CXCR3-positive naive CD8 T cells. TCRdb reprocessed the 5' RACE reads, keeping one entry per CDR3 protein, no DNA. The repertoire shows fewer than 90,000 distinct CDR3 sequences; the top ten hold around 1.4%. Sequenced material: naive CXCR3- CD8+ T cells from blood. All receptors come from a human donor in good health. Some clones in this sample may be carry-over from other donors' samples. CDR3s include the opening cysteine and the closing phenylalanine or tryptophan. Each record gives: V gene, J gene, CDR3 protein.

v_gene: TRBV29-1; j_gene: TRBJ1-1; CDR3aa: CSSSRGQHTEAFF
v_gene: TRBV29-1; j_gene: TRBJ1-4; CDR3aa: CSVEDPAGTVFEKLFF
v_gene: TRBV5-5; j_gene: TRBJ2-5; CDR3aa: CASSLGIQGPKQETQYF
v_gene: TRBV6-2/TRBV6-3; j_gene: TRBJ2-7; CDR3aa: CASSFFLTGTGTYEQYF
v_gene: TRBV29-1; j_gene: TRBJ2-3; CDR3aa: CSVEGGTGADTQYF
v_gene: TRBV2; j_gene: TRBJ2-1; CDR3aa: CASRFPGNEQFF
v_gene: TRBV5-6; j_gene: TRBJ2-1; CDR3aa: CASSLLFGLAGGNEQFF
v_gene: TRBV7-9; j_gene: TRBJ2-7; CDR3aa: CASSPPLSGQSSYEQYF
v_gene: TRBV29-1; j_gene: TRBJ2-5; CDR3aa: CSVEEAGVEETQYF
v_gene: TRBV24-1; j_gene: TRBJ2-2; CDR3aa: CATSDHLGGPGELFF
v_gene: TRBV28; j_gene: TRBJ2-7; CDR3aa: CASSVADPQKYF
v_gene: TRBV29-1; j_gene: TRBJ2-7; CDR3aa: CSVILGYEQYF
v_gene: TRBV6-5; j_gene: TRBJ2-7; CDR3aa: CASSIGGETREQYF
v_gene: TRBV4-3; j_gene: TRBJ2-1; CDR3aa: CASSHDGQPYNEQFF
v_gene: TRBV4-3; j_gene: TRBJ2-1; CDR3aa: CASSRTGMNEQFF
v_gene: TRBV27; j_gene: TRBJ1-2; CDR3aa: CASSFGANYGYTF
v_gene: TRBV23-1; j_gene: TRBJ2-7; CDR3aa: CASSHGQTEQYF
v_gene: TRBV29-1; j_gene: TRBJ2-2; CDR3aa: CSVEESGWAGELFF
v_gene: TRBV12-3/TRBV12-4; j_gene: TRBJ2-5; CDR3aa: CASRLWGAETQYF
v_gene: TRBV29-1; j_gene: TRBJ2-7; CDR3aa: CSVAGGDSYEQYF
v_gene: TRBV25-1; j_gene: TRBJ1-5; CDR3aa: CASSLQGGQPQHF
v_gene: TRBV29-1; j_gene: TRBJ1-2; CDR3aa: CSVQDRGYYGYTF
v_gene: TRBV7-7; j_gene: TRBJ2-1; CDR3aa: CASSLGGDDWAINEQFF